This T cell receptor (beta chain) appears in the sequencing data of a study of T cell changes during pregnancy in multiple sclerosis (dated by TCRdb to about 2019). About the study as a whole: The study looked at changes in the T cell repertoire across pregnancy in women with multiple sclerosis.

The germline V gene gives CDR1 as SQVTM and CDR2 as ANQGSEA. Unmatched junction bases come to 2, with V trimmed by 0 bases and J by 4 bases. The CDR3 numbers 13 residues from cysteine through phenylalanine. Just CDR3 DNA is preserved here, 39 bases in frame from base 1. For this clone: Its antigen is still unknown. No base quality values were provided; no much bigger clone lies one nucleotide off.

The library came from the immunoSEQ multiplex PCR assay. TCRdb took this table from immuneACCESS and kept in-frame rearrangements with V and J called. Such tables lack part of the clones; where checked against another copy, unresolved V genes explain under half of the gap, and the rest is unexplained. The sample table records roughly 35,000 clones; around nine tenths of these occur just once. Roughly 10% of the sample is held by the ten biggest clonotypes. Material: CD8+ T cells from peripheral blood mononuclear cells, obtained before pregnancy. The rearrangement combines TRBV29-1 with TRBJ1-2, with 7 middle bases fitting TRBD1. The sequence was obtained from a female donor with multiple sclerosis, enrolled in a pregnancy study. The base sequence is TGCAGCGTTGAAGATGGGGACAGCTATGGCTACACCTTC. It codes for CSVEDGDSYGYTF.